These 5 T cell receptor beta chains were sequenced from one sample in a study of blood T cells in healthy people across ages. A sample-barcoded 5' primer and a J-beta primer mix were used in a second PCR of roughly 7 to 11 cycles. MiXCR was run by TCRdb on the 5' RACE reads, yielding one entry per CDR3 protein. The top ten hold 7.7% of the sample, which has about 1.7 million distinct CDR3 sequences, roughly 30% seen once. Sequencing was performed on blood. The receptors were gathered from a woman aged 30 to 39 in good health.

The chain joins TRBV5-1 to TRBJ2-1, with D perhaps TRBD2 (6 bases). V lost 5 bases to trimming and J lost 5 bases, with 17 bases between them. The CDR3 contains 15 residues. Germline CDR1 SGHRS, CDR2 YFSETQ. CDR3 residues: CASRYAGSGNNEQFF. For the CDR3, the DNA is TGCGCCAGCAGATATGCGGGATCGGGCAACAATGAGCAGTTCTTC.

This clonotype was counted at least ten times. This sequence joins TRBV12-3 or TRBV12-4 and TRBJ2-5; D is uncertain. V lost 6 bases and J 2 bases, leaving 10 bases between the germline ends. CDR3 length equals 13 residues. The CDR3 DNA reads as TGTGCCAGCAGATATATAGGACAAGAGACCCAGTACTTC. It codes for CASRYIGQETQYF.

This clonotype has a handful of counts. The J gene is TRBJ2-7, the V gene TRBV7-9, with TRBD2 matching over 14 bases. The V gene's germline CDR1 is SEHNR and CDR2 FQNEAQ (reference sequence). The J segment lost 7 bases and the V segment lost 3 bases, leaving 5 bases of the junction unmatched. The CDR3 length is 15 residues. CDR3: CASSLTSGRAGEQYF. The CDR3 DNA follows: TGTGCCAGCAGCTTGACTAGCGGGAGGGCCGGAGAGCAGTACTTC.

This clonotype was recorded only once. The gene calls are TRBV10-3 and TRBJ1-1, with 7 bases identical to TRBD1. V was pared by 3 bases and J by 0 bases, with 4 bases of the junction left unmatched. The CDR3 covers 15 residues. The V gene's germline CDR1 is ENHRY and CDR2 SYGVKD. The CDR3 coding sequence is TGTGCCATCAGTGATCCCGGGACAGTGAACACTGAAGCTTTCTTT. Amino acid sequence: CAISDPGTVNTEAFF.

Concerning this clonotype: Since a much larger clone is just one base distant, this may be a read error. The chain employs TRBV7-3 and TRBJ2-7; D remains ambiguous. V lost 4 bases to trimming and J lost 7 bases, with 14 bases between them. The CDR3 spans 13 residues. In germline, CDR1 is SGHTA, CDR2 FQGTGA. The CDR3 sequence is CASSSGSRNEQYF. The CDR3 DNA is TGTGCCAGCAGCTCGGGTTCTAGGAATGAGCAGTACTTC. The full variable domain, with the rest looked up from reference TRBV7-3 and TRBJ2-7, is GAGVSQTPSNKVTEKGKYVELRCDPISGHTALYWYRQSLGQGPEFLIYFQGTGAADDSGLPNDRFFAVRPEGSVSTLKIQRTERGDSAVYLCASSSGSRNEQYFGPGTRLTVT.